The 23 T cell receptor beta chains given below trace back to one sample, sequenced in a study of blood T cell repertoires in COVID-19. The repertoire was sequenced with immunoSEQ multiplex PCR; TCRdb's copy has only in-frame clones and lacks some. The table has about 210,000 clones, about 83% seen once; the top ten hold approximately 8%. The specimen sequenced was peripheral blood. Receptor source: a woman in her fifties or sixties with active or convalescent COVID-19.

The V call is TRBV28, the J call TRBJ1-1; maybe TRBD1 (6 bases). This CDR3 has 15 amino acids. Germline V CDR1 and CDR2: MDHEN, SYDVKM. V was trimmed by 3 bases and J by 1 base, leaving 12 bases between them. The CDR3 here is CASSFAGAKNTEAFF. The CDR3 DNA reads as TGTGCCAGCAGTTTCGCAGGGGCTAAGAACACTGAAGCTTTCTTT.

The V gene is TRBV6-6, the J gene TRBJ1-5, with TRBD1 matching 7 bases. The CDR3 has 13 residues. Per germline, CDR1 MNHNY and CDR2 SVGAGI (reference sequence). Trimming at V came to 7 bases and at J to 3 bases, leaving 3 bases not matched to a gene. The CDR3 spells CASTDRFNQPQHF. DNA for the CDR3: TGTGCCAGCACGGACAGGTTCAATCAGCCCCAGCATTTT.

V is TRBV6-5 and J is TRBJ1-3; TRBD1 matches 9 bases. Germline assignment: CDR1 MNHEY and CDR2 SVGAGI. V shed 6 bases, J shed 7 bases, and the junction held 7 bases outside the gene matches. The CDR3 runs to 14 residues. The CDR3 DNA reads TGTGCCAGCAGCCGGGGACAGGGAGTGAACACCATATATTTT. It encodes CASSRGQGVNTIYF.

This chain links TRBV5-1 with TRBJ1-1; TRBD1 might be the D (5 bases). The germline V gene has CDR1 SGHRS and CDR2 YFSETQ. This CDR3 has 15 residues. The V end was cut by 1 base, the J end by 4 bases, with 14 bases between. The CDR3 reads CASSLPGGSFTEAFF. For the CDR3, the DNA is TGCGCCAGCAGCTTGCCTGGGGGGTCTTTCACTGAAGCTTTCTTT.

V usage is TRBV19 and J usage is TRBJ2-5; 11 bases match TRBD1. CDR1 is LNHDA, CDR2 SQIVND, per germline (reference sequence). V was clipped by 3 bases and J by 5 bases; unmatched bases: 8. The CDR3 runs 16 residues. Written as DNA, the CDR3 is TGTGCCAGTAGTATTAGTGGACAGGGGGCTCACGAGACCCAGTACTTC. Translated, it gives CASSISGQGAHETQYF.

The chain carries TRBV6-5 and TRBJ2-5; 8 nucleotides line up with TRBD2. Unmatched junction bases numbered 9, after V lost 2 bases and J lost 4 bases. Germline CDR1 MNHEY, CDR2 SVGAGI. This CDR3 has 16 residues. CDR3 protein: CASSYLGAGVLETQYF. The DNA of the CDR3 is TGTGCCAGCAGTTACCTAGGAGCGGGGGTTCTAGAGACCCAGTACTTC.

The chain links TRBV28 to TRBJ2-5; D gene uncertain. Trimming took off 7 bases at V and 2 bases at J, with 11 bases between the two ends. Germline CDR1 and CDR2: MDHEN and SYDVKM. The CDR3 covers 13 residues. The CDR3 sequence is CASTSRDQETQYF. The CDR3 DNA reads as TGTGCCAGCACTTCGAGAGATCAAGAGACCCAGTACTTC.

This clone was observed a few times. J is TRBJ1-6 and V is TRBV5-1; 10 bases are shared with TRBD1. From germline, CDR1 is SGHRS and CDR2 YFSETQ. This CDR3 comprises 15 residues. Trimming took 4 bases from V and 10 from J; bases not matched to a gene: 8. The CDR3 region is CASSGGTGAESPLHF. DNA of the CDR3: TGCGCCAGCAGCGGGGGGACAGGGGCGGAATCACCCCTCCACTTT.

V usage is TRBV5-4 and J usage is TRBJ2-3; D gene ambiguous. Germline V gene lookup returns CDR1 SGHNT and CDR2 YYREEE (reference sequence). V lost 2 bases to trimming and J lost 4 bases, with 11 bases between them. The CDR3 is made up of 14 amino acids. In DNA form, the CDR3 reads TGTGCCAGCAGCTTCCAGAGGAGTTCAGATACGCAGTATTTT. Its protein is CASSFQRSSDTQYF.

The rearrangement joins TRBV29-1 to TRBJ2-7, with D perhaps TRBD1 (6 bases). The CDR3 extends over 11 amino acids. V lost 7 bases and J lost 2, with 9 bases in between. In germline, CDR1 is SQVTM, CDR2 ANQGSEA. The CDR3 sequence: CSGGHAYEQYF. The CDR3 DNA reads TGCAGCGGGGGACACGCCTACGAGCAGTACTTC.

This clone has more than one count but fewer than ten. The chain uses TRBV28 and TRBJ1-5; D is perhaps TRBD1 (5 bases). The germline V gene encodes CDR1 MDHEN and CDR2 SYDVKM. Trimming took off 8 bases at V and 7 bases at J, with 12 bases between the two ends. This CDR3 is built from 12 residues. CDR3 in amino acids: CASLGLGQPQHF. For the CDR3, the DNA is TGTGCCAGCCTGGGGCTGGGCCAGCCCCAGCATTTT.

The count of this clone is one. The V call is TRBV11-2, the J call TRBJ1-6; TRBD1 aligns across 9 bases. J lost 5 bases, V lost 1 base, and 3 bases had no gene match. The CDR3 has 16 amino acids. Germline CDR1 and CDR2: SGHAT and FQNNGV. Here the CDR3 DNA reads TGTGCCAGCAGCTTAGGGGGACAGGGCCATAATTCACCCCTCCACTTT. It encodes CASSLGGQGHNSPLHF.

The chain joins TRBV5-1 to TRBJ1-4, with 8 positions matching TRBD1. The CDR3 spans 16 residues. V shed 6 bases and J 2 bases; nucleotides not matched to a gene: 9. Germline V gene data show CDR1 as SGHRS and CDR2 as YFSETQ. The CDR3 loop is CASKQGVATTNEKLFF. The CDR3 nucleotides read TGCGCCAGCAAACAGGGGGTTGCTACGACTAATGAAAAACTGTTTTTT.

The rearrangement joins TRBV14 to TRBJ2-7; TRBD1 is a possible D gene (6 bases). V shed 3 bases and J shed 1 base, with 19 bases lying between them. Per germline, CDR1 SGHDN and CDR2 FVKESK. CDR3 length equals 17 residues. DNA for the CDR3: TGTGCCAGCAGCCACTCTTTGAGCAGGGGATGGTCCTACGAGCAGTACTTC. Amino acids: CASSHSLSRGWSYEQYF. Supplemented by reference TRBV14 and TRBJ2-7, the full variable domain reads EAGVTQFPSHSVIEKGQTVTLRCDPISGHDNLYWYRRVMGKEIKFLLHFVKESKQDESGMPNNRFLAERTGGTYSTLKVQPAELEDSGVYFCASSHSLSRGWSYEQYFGPGTRLTVT.

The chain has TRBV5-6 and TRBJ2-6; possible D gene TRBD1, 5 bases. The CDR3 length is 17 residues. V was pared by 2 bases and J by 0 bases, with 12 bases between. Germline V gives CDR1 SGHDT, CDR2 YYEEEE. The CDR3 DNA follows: TGTGCCAGCAGCTTACGACAGCGTAACTCTGGGGCCAACGTCCTGACTTTC. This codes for CASSLRQRNSGANVLTF.

Here the CDR3 DNA reads TGTGCCAGCTCACCGGACGGGGACATATTACCTGAAGCTTTCTTT. This sequence encodes CASSPDGDILPEAFF. The chain uses TRBV18 and TRBJ1-1; tentative D call: TRBD1 (6 bases). Deletions cut 3 bases from V and 6 bases from J, with 17 bases between. Germline lookup yields CDR1 KGHSH and CDR2 LQKENI. There are 15 residues in the CDR3.

CDR3 in amino acids: CASSFRGSDTQYF. In DNA form, the CDR3 reads TGTGCCAGCAGCTTTAGGGGGTCAGATACGCAGTATTTT. The gene calls are TRBV12-3 or TRBV12-4 and TRBJ2-3, with a tentative D call TRBD1 (6 bases). Trimming took off 6 bases at V and 4 bases at J, with 11 bases between the two ends. The CDR3 extends over 13 amino acids.

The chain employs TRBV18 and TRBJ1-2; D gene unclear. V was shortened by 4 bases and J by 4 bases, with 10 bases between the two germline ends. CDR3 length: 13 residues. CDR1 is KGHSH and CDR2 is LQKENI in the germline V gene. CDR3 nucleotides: TGTGCCAGCTCACTTGTCCAGCGCTATGGCTACACCTTC. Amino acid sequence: CASSLVQRYGYTF.

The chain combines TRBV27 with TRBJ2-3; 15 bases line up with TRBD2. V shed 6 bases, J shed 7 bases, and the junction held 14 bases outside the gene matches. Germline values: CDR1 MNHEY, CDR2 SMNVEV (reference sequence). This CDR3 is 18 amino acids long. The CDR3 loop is CASRRTSGGGILGNTQYF. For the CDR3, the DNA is TGTGCCAGCAGAAGGACTAGCGGGGGGGGTATTCTTGGTAATACGCAGTATTTT.

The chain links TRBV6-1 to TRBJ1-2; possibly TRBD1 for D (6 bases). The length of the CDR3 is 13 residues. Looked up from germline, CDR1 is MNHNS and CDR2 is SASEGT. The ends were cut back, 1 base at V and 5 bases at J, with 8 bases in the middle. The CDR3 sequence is CASSEGQGYGYTF. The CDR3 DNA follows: TGTGCCAGCAGTGAAGGCCAGGGGTATGGCTACACCTTC.

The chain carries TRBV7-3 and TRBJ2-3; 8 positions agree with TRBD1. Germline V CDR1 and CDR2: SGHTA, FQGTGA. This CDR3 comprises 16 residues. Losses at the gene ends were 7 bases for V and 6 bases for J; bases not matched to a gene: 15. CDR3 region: CASNSGGAEERDTQYF. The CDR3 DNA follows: TGTGCCAGCAACTCAGGGGGCGCGGAGGAGAGGGATACGCAGTATTTT.

The DNA for the CDR3 is TGTGCCAGCAGCAGCAAAGAAGACCTCGGGACAGCTCTACCGAGCTCTGGAAACACCATATATTTT. This codes for CASSSKEDLGTALPSSGNTIYF. V is TRBV21-1 and J is TRBJ1-3; no DNA check was done on the table's D call, TRBD1. TRBV21-1 has pseudogene status. The CDR3 runs 22 residues.

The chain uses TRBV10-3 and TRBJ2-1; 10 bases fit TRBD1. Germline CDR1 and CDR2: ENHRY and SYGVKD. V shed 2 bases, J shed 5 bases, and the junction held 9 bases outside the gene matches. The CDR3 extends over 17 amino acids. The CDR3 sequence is CAISEPTGTGDNNEQFF. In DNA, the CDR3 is TGTGCCATCAGTGAGCCGACCGGGACAGGGGACAACAATGAGCAGTTCTTC.